This is a list of T cell receptor beta chains from one sample in a study of T cells in placental villitis. Only in-frame clones appear in the TCRdb table, and some are missing; sequencing was by immunoSEQ multiplex PCR. Of 6,300 or so clones in the sample, about 77% were seen once. Sequenced: placental tissue containing maternal and fetal cells. The receptors stem from a human patient with infectious villitis; the placental T cells may come from both mother and fetus. Both conserved end residues are part of each CDR3. The order of the fields is V gene, J gene, CDR3 protein.

>TRBV2|TRBJ1-3
CASSEGPSSGNTIYF
>TRBV4-3|TRBJ1-1
CASRMDFYAEAFF
>TRBV24-1|TRBJ2-1
CATSDPSSGTSGGLNNEQFF
>TRBV3-1/TRBV3-2|TRBJ1-1
CASSQQGEDTEAFF
>TRBV25-1|TRBJ2-2
CASSGATSGNTGELFF
>TRBV5-1|TRBJ2-2
CASSVGQPNTGELFF
>TRBV30|TRBJ1-2
CAWRGQANYGYTF
>TRBV20-1|TRBJ1-1
CSASYGGGGTEAFF
>TRBV7-3|TRBJ2-7
CASSPGGAGNYEQYF
>TRBV28|TRBJ1-4
CASSKWTGGVLEKLFF
>TRBV5-1|TRBJ1-2
CASSLDNYGYTF
>TRBV19|TRBJ2-1
CASSIGRLAVYNEQFF
>TRBV2|TRBJ1-3
CASTGLSTSGNTIYF
>TRBV7-2|TRBJ2-7
CANSSHVASYEQYF
>TRBV11-3|TRBJ2-2
CASSLGGLNTGELFF
>TRBV11-3|TRBJ1-1
CASSSGEVGTEAFF
>TRBV2|TRBJ1-3
CVSSGTSYSGNTIYF
>TRBV6-2/TRBV6-3|TRBJ1-5
CASSPGQGPASNQPQHF